This T cell receptor (beta chain) was sequenced during a study of blood T cell repertoires in COVID-19. The V gene lost 7 bases and the J gene lost 2 bases, with 12 bases spanning the gap. Germline V gene data show CDR1 as GTSNPN and CDR2 as SVGIG (reference sequence). This CDR3 contains 12 residues. The assay was immunoSEQ multiplex PCR, and TCRdb's table has in-frame clones only and misses some. This table holds 270,000 or so clones, 83% found once. Sequencing used peripheral blood. The genes are TRBV30 and TRBJ2-7, with TRBD1 as a possible D gene (5 bases). This receptor was identified in a woman between 50 and 59 years old who had recovered from COVID-19. CDR3 region: CASWGRAYEQYF. The CDR3 nucleotides read TGTGCCTCCTGGGGCCGAGCCTACGAGCAGTACTTC.